These T cell receptor beta chains were read from a single sample in a study of cytomegalovirus exposure and HLA in healthy donors. Clones were read by immunoSEQ multiplex PCR, and TCRdb kept only the in-frame ones, dropping some. The sample lists 200,000 to 250,000 clones, around 75% occurring once. Input material: PBMCs. The receptors were gathered from a woman between 25 and 40 years old in good health and CMV-seronegative. The CDR3 runs from the conserved cysteine through the conserved F or W. A D gene is named only where the DNA matches it firmly. Size is stated for part of the rows, as once, few or many counts, or as a class when the clone is expanded.

D gene	clone size	V gene	J gene	CDR3 protein	CDR3 DNA
-	-	TRBV18	TRBJ2-2	CASSSGQNTGELFF	TGTGCCAGCTCCTCGGGACAGAACACCGGGGAGCTGTTTTTT
-	few	TRBV2	TRBJ2-7	CASRRTDTYEQYF	TGTGCCAGCCGCCGGACTGATACCTACGAGCAGTACTTC
TRBD2	-	TRBV10-3	TRBJ2-1	CAISEFSGGAYNEQFF	TGTGCCATCAGTGAATTTAGCGGGGGGGCCTACAATGAGCAGTTCTTC
TRBD1	-	TRBV5-1	TRBJ2-3	CASSLGTGGSDTQYF	TGCGCCAGCAGCTTGGGAACAGGGGGCTCAGATACGCAGTATTTT
-	-	TRBV2	TRBJ1-2	CASSGGKQNYGYTF	TGTGCCAGCAGTGGAGGGAAACAGAACTATGGCTACACCTTC
TRBD1	few	TRBV2	TRBJ1-2	CASSEIRQGYGYTF	TGTGCCAGCAGTGAAATAAGACAGGGGTATGGCTACACCTTC
TRBD2	-	TRBV7-9	TRBJ2-3	CASSVLAGGPGTDTQYF	TGTGCCAGCAGCGTCCTAGCGGGAGGGCCCGGGACAGATACGCAGTATTTT
TRBD2	-	TRBV14	TRBJ2-1	CASSQAGGYNEQFF	TGTGCCAGCAGCCAAGCGGGGGGGTACAATGAGCAGTTCTTC
TRBD1	-	TRBV30	TRBJ2-1	CASYPGQGAYNEQFF	TGTGCCTCCTACCCGGGACAGGGGGCCTACAATGAGCAGTTCTTC
-	medium-sized	TRBV6-1	TRBJ1-2	CASSVTVVYGYTF	TGTGCCAGCAGTGTCACGGTTGTATATGGCTACACCTTC
-	-	TRBV6-5	TRBJ2-1	CASSYTGNEQFF	TGTGCCAGCAGTTACACAGGCAATGAGCAGTTCTTC
TRBD2	-	TRBV27	TRBJ2-1	CASSYSGRGSYNEQFF	TGTGCCAGCAGTTATAGCGGGAGAGGCTCCTACAATGAGCAGTTCTTC
-	-	TRBV6-4	TRBJ1-1	CASSEERNTEAFF	TGTGCCAGCAGTGAGGAGAGGAACACTGAAGCCTTCTTT
-	-	TRBV6-5	TRBJ2-3	CASGRGTDTQYF	TGTGCCAGCGGAAGGGGTACAGATACGCAGTATTTT
-	-	TRBV5-1	TRBJ2-3	CASSPISLGTDTQYF	TGCGCCAGCAGCCCAATTAGTCTCGGCACAGATACGCAGTATTTT
-	-	TRBV7-3	TRBJ1-1	CASSLYDTPGVNTEAFF	TGTGCCAGCAGCCTTTACGATACCCCCGGGGTGAACACTGAAGCTTTCTTT
TRBD1	-	TRBV10-1	TRBJ2-1	CASSTRTGGFDEQFF	TGCGCCAGCAGTACACGGACAGGGGGCTTCGATGAGCAGTTCTTC
TRBD1	-	TRBV19	TRBJ1-5	CASNPSGTGNQPQHF	TGTGCCAGTAACCCCTCCGGGACAGGCAATCAGCCCCAGCATTTT
-	-	TRBV27	TRBJ1-2	CASSFGQQNYGYTF	TGTGCCAGCAGTTTTGGGCAACAAAACTATGGCTACACCTTC
TRBD1	-	TRBV27	TRBJ1-2	CASSSSGTGGYTF	TGTGCCAGCAGTTCTTCCGGGACAGGAGGCTACACCTTC
TRBD2	-	TRBV5-1	TRBJ2-1	CASSLGTSGRGYNEQFF	TGCGCCAGCAGCTTGGGGACTAGCGGGAGGGGGTACAATGAGCAGTTCTTC
-	-	TRBV6-1	TRBJ1-2	CASKNREVRTGYTF	TGTGCCAGCAAAAACAGGGAAGTAAGAACTGGCTACACCTTC
TRBD1	few	TRBV6-5	TRBJ1-1	CASTSSTGTGEAFF	TGTGCCAGCACCTCCTCTACCGGGACAGGGGAAGCTTTCTTT
-	-	TRBV30	TRBJ1-1	CAQTSGQLNTEAFF	TGTGCCCAGACAAGCGGACAGCTAAACACTGAAGCTTTCTTT
TRBD2	-	TRBV6-1	TRBJ2-7	CASSSGSGSYEQYF	TGTGCCAGCAGCAGCGGCAGCGGGAGCTACGAGCAGTACTTC
TRBD1	-	TRBV12-5	TRBJ2-1	CASGLGQGTYNEQFF	TGTGCTAGTGGTTTGGGACAGGGAACATACAATGAGCAGTTCTTC
TRBD1	few	TRBV7-3	TRBJ2-6	CASSFPTGGRAGANVLTF	TGTGCCAGCAGCTTCCCGACAGGGGGAAGGGCTGGGGCCAACGTCCTGACTTTC
TRBD2	few	TRBV2	TRBJ2-1	CASGGWGLASNEQFF	TGTGCCAGCGGTGGGTGGGGACTAGCGAGCAATGAGCAGTTCTTC
-	-	TRBV2	TRBJ1-2	CASRMGPGGYTF	TGTGCCAGCAGAATGGGGCCCGGTGGCTACACCTTC
-	few	TRBV28	TRBJ1-1	CASSFGWNTEAFF	TGTGCCAGCAGTTTCGGGTGGAACACTGAAGCTTTCTTT
-	-	TRBV18	TRBJ2-7	CASSPERDYEQYF	TGTGCCAGCTCACCAGAGCGTGACTACGAGCAGTACTTC
-	-	TRBV6-1	TRBJ2-3	CASSSPGAPEDTQYF	TGTGCCAGCAGTTCCCCAGGGGCCCCCGAGGATACGCAGTATTTT
TRBD1	-	TRBV15	TRBJ1-1	CATSRGGTDTEAFF	TGTGCCACCAGCAGAGGGGGGACAGACACTGAAGCTTTCTTT